Judged by abundance, the clone carrying this T cell receptor beta chain is medium-sized (0.01 to 0.1%). Its antigen is currently unknown. This sample is part of a study of spatial heterogeneity in lung cancer. Study details: Within tumor regions, the number of TCR transcripts tracked closely with a T cell module score obtained from matched bulk RNA-seq.

Documented time point: sample taken at primary tumor resection. TCRdb analysed the 5' RACE reads with MiXCR anew, one entry per CDR3 protein. The table includes about 1,200 distinct CDR3 sequences, around 17% detected once. The ends lost 1 base at V and 6 bases at J; junction bases unmatched: 14. Germline V gene lookup returns CDR1 MNHEY and CDR2 SVGEGT. The CDR3 has 18 amino acids. Study-wide findings and caveats: Beta chains had around 12% coverage of tumor T cells, and alpha chains had roughly 7%. It was found that expanded intratumoral alpha and beta TCR counts tracked tumor mutation counts.

Source: lung tumor tissue, taken at surgery. The chain has TRBV6-2 or TRBV6-3 and TRBJ2-2, with TRBD2 matching 7 bases. This TCR was sampled from a male donor with early-stage non-small cell lung cancer. This CDR3 reads CASSYFGLSREIPGELFF. Here the CDR3 DNA reads TGTGCCAGCAGTTACTTCGGTCTCTCGCGGGAGATCCCCGGGGAGCTGTTTTTT.